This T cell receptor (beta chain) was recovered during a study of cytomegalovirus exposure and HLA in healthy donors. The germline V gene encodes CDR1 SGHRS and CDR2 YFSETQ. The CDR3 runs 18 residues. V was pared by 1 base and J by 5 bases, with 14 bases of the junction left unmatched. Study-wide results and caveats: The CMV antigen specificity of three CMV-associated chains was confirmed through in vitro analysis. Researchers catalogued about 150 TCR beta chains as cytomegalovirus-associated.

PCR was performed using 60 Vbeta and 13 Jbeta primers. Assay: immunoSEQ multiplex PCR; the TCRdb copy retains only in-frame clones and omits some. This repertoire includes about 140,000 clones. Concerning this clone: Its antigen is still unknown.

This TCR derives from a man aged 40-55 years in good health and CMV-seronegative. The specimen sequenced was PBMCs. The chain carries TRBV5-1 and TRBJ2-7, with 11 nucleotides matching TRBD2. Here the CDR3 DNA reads TGCGCCAGCAGCTTGAGGGACACGCTAGCGGGGGGCATCCACGAGCAGTACTTC. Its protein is CASSLRDTLAGGIHEQYF.